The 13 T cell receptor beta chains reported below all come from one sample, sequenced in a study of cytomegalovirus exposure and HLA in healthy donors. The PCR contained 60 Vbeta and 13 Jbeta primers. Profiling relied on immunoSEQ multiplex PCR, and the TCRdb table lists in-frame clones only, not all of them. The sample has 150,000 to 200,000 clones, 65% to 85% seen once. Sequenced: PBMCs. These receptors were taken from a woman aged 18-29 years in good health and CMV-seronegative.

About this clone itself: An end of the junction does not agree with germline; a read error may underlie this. The CDR3 DNA follows: TGTGCCGGCAGCTTAGCGGGAGTGAGGGATACGCAGTATTTT. This encodes CAGSLAGVRDTQYF. This chain uses TRBV5-4 with TRBJ2-3; TRBD2 agrees at 9 bases. This CDR3 region has 14 residues. CDR1 and CDR2 from the germline V gene are SGHNT and YYREEE (reference sequence).

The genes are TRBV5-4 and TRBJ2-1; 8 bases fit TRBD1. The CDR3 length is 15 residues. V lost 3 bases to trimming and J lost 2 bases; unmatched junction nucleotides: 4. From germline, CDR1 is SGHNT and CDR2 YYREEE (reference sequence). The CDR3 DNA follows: TGTGCCAGCAGCTCGGACAGGGTGACCTACAATGAGCAGTTCTTC. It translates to CASSSDRVTYNEQFF.

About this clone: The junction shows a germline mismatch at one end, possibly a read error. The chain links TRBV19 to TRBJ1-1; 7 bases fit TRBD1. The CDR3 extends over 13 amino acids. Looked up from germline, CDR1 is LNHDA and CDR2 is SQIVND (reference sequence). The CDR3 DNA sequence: TGTGCCGGTAGTAGCGACAGGGTCACTGAAGCTTTCTTT. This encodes CAGSSDRVTEAFF.

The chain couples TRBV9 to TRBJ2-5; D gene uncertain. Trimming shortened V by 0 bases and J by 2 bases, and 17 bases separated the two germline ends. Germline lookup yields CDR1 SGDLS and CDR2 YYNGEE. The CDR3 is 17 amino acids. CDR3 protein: CASSVGRSWAEQETQYF. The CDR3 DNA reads TGTGCCAGCAGCGTAGGAAGAAGTTGGGCAGAACAAGAGACCCAGTACTTC.

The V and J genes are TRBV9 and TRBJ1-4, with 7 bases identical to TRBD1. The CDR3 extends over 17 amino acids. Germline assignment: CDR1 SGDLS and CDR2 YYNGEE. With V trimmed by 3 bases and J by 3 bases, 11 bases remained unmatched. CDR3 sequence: CASSAAGTVVPNEKLFF. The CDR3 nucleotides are TGTGCCAGCAGCGCAGCTGGGACAGTTGTCCCTAATGAAAAACTGTTTTTT.

The DNA for the CDR3 is TGTGCCAGCAGTTACCAGACGGGGATCACAGATACGCAGTATTTT. This translates into CASSYQTGITDTQYF. The J gene is TRBJ2-3, the V gene TRBV27, with a possible D match to TRBD2 (5 bases). This CDR3 region has 15 residues. With 4 bases removed from V and 2 bases from J, the gap between germline ends came to 13 bases. Germline assignment: CDR1 MNHEY and CDR2 SMNVEV (reference sequence).

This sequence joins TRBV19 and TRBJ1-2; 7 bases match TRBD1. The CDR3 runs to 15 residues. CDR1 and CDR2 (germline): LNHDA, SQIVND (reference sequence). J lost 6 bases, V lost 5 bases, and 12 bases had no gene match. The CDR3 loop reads CASSRLDREVDGYTF. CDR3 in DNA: TGTGCCAGTAGTCGACTCGACAGGGAAGTAGATGGCTACACCTTC.

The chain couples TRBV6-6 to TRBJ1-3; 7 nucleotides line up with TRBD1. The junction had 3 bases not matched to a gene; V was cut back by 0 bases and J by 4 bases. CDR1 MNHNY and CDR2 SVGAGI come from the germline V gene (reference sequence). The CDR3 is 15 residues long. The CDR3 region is CASSYSADRGNTIYF. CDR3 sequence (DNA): TGTGCCAGCAGTTACTCGGCGGACAGGGGAAACACCATATATTTT.

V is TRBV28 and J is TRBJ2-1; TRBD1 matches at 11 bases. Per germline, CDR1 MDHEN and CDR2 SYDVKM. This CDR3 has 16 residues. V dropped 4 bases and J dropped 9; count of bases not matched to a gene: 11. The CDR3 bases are TGTGCCAGCAGTTGGGCCCTGGGACAGGGGGTATTTGAGCAGTTCTTC. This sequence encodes CASSWALGQGVFEQFF.

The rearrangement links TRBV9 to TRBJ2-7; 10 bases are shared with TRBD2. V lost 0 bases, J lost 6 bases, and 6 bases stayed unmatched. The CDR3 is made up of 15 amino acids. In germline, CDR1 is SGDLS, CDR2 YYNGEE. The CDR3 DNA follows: TGTGCCAGCAGCGTAGTTCCTAGCGGGAGCTCCGAGCAGTACTTC. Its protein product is CASSVVPSGSSEQYF.

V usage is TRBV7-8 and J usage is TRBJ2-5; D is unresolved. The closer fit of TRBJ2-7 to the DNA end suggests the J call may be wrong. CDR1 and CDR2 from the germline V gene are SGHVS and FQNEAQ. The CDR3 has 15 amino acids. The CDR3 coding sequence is TGTGCCAGCAGCTTAGGAACAAGGAGCTCCTACGAGCAGTACTTC. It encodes CASSLGTRSSYEQYF.

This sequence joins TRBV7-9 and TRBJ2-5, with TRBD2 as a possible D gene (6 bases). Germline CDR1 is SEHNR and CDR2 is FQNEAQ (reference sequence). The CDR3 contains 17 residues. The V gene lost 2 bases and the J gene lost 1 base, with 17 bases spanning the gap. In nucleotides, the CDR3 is TGTGCCAGCAGCTTAAAGCGAGGACCGGGAGTCCAAGAGACCCAGTACTTC. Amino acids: CASSLKRGPGVQETQYF.

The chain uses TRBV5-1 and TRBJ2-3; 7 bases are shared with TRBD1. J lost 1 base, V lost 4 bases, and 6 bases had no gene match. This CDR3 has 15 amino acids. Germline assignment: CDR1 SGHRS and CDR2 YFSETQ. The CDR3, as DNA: TGCGCCAGCAGCAATACAGGGGTGGGCACAGATACGCAGTATTTT. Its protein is CASSNTGVGTDTQYF.